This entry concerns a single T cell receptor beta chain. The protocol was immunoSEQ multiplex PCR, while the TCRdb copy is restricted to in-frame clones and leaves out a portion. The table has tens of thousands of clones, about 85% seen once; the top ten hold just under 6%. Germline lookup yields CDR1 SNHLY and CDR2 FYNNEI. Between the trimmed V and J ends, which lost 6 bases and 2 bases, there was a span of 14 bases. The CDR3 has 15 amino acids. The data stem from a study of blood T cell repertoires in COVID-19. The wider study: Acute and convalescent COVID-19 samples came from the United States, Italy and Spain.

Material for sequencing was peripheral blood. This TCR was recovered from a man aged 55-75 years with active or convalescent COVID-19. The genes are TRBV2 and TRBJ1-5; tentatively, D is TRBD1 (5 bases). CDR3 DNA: TGTGCCAGCAGCCTACAGGAATGGGGCAATCAGCCCCAGCATTTT. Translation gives CASSLQEWGNQPQHF. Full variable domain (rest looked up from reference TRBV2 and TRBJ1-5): EPEVTQTPSHQVTQMGQEVILRCVPISNHLYFYWYRQILGQKVEFLVSFYNNEISEKSEIFDDQFSVERPDGSNFTLKIRSTKLEDSAMYFCASSLQEWGNQPQHFGDGTRLSIL.